Each of the 20 T cell receptor beta chains below was sequenced from the same sample in a study of human T cells and chemical hapten exposure. TCRdb independently ran MiXCR on the 5' RACE reads; one entry per CDR3 protein. Of about 140,000 distinct CDR3 sequences listed, around 4.1% are singletons. Unfractionated whole blood was the source of the extracted total RNA. These receptors came from a female donor in good health.

As concerns this clonotype: A much larger clone lies one base from this, so it may be a read error. The chain uses TRBV7-2 and TRBJ2-7; D unclear. Germline CDR1 SGHTA, CDR2 FQGNSA. There are 14 residues in the CDR3. Deletions cut 1 base from V and 2 bases from J, with 9 bases between. The CDR3 DNA follows: TGTGCCAGCAGCTTAGGTGCCGCAGCCTACGAGCAGTACTTC. Protein sequence: CASSLGAAAYEQYF.

This clonotype was seen at least ten times. This sequence joins TRBV20-1 and TRBJ1-5; 8 bases match TRBD1. The CDR3 has 13 amino acids. CDR1 is DFQATT, CDR2 SNEGSKA, per germline (reference sequence). Germline trimming cut 6 bases from V and 2 bases from J; bases unmatched to any gene: 3. In DNA, the CDR3 is TGCAGTGCATCACAGGGGGGCAATCAGCCCCAGCATTTT. Translated: CSASQGGNQPQHF.

This clonotype came up many times. This sequence joins TRBV6-2 or TRBV6-3 and TRBJ1-1, with D unresolved. The CDR3 spans 12 residues. Deletions cut 10 bases from V and 2 bases from J, with 11 bases between. Germline assignment: CDR1 MNHEY and CDR2 SVGEGT. CDR3 loop: CATSDPNTEAFF. In DNA form, the CDR3 reads TGTGCCACTTCTGATCCTAACACTGAAGCTTTCTTT.

This clonotype has a count of ten or more. The CDR3 is CASSLEELTEAFF. For the CDR3, the DNA is TGTGCCAGCAGCTTAGAGGAGTTGACTGAAGCTTTCTTT. The chain has TRBV7-9 and TRBJ1-1; D call uncertain. This CDR3 contains 13 residues. CDR1 and CDR2 (germline): SEHNR, FQNEAQ (reference sequence). Between the trimmed V and J ends, which lost 1 base and 5 bases, there was a span of 8 bases.

This clonotype was counted at least ten times. This sequence joins TRBV5-1 and TRBJ2-3, with 7 bases lining up with TRBD1. J was trimmed by 2 bases and V by 4 bases; bases with no gene match: 4. Per the germline V gene, CDR1 is SGHRS and CDR2 is YFSETQ. The CDR3 has 14 amino acids. CDR3 coding DNA: TGCGCCAGCAGCCAGGGACAGACCACAGATACGCAGTATTTT. It translates to CASSQGQTTDTQYF.

On this clonotype itself: A single base separates this from a much larger clone, so it may be a read error. V and J are TRBV10-3 and TRBJ2-4, with D hard to call. The CDR3 is made up of 12 amino acids. Germline V gives CDR1 ENHRY, CDR2 SYGVKD. Trimming stripped 6 bases from V and 2 bases from J, with 5 bases between. The CDR3 region is CAISRTKNIQYF. In DNA form, the CDR3 reads TGTGCCATCAGCCGGACCAAAAACATTCAGTACTTC.

This clonotype was observed many times. V is TRBV6-1 and J is TRBJ1-1; no firm D call. The CDR3 covers 15 residues. Germline CDR1 MNHNS, CDR2 SASEGT. With 2 bases removed from V and 0 bases from J, the gap between germline ends came to 10 bases. CDR3 coding DNA: TGTGCCAGCAGTGAATACCCTAATATGAACACTGAAGCTTTCTTT. Translated, it gives CASSEYPNMNTEAFF.

This clonotype was observed many times. This chain uses TRBV4-3 with TRBJ2-5, with D uncertain. V was clipped by 5 bases and J by 2 bases, with 9 bases between them. Looked up from germline, CDR1 is LGHNA and CDR2 is YSLEER. The CDR3 has 13 residues. As DNA, the CDR3 is TGCGCCAGCAGCGCACGGCTTCAAGAGACCCAGTACTTC. Translation: CASSARLQETQYF.

This clonotype was detected many times. The V gene is TRBV3-1, the J gene TRBJ2-3; D is ambiguous. The CDR3 has 12 amino acids. Germline lookup yields CDR1 LGHDT and CDR2 YNNKEL (reference sequence). V was pared by 2 bases and J by 2 bases, with 2 bases between. The CDR3: CASSQHTDTQYF. The CDR3 nucleotides are TGTGCCAGCAGCCAACACACAGATACGCAGTATTTT.

This clonotype was recorded at least ten times. The chain links TRBV6-4 to TRBJ2-2; D uncertain. This CDR3 has 13 amino acids. V was cut by 2 bases and J by 5 bases, with 6 bases left in between. In germline, CDR1 is MRHNA, CDR2 SNTAGT. The CDR3 loop is CASSDKSTGELFF. In nucleotides, the CDR3 is TGTGCCAGCAGTGACAAGAGTACCGGGGAGCTGTTTTTT.

A word on this clonotype: This may be a read error: a much more frequent sequence differs by one nucleotide. The chain uses TRBV28 and TRBJ2-4; D possibly uses TRBD1 or TRBD2 (6 bases each). This CDR3 is 14 amino acids long. Germline V lookup: CDR1 MDHEN, CDR2 SYDVKM. In DNA form, the CDR3 reads TGTGCCGGCAGACTAGGGGGGCTGATAAACATTCAGTACTTC. Its translation: CAGRLGGLINIQYF.

This clonotype has ten or more counts. In DNA, the CDR3 is TGTGCCAGCAGCGGGACAGGGGGAACAGATACGCAGTATTTT. As protein: CASSGTGGTDTQYF. The chain combines TRBV2 with TRBJ2-3; 11 bases align to TRBD1. Losses at the gene ends were 6 bases for V and 3 bases for J; bases not matched to a gene: 2. This CDR3 is 14 amino acids long. Germline values: CDR1 SNHLY, CDR2 FYNNEI. Looking up the rest from reference TRBV2 and TRBJ2-3 gives the full variable domain: EPEVTQTPSHQVTQMGQEVILRCVPISNHLYFYWYRQILGQKVEFLVSFYNNEISEKSEIFDDQFSVERPDGSNFTLKIRSTKLEDSAMYFCASSGTGGTDTQYFGPGTRLTVL.

This clonotype was seen ten or more times. The chain couples TRBV27 to TRBJ1-6; TRBD1 is a possible D gene (6 bases). This CDR3 contains 16 residues. Germline V CDR1 and CDR2: MNHEY, SMNVEV (reference sequence). The ends were cut back, 1 base at V and 7 bases at J, with 14 bases in the middle. The DNA of the CDR3 is TGTGCCAGCAGTTTATTAGGGGGTAGCGGCAATTCACCCCTCCACTTT. Translating it yields CASSLLGGSGNSPLHF.

This clonotype was detected ten times or more. The chain is built from TRBV27 and TRBJ2-1; D possibly matches TRBD1 or TRBD2 (5 bases each). Trimming cost V 2 bases and J 10 bases, with 12 bases left between them. The CDR3 extends over 13 amino acids. CDR1 is MNHEY, CDR2 SMNVEV, per germline (reference sequence). In nucleotides, the CDR3 is TGTGCCAGCAGTTTAAGTTCTGGGACCGAGCAGTTCTTC. Amino acids: CASSLSSGTEQFF.

This clonotype has ten or more counts. V gene TRBV27 combines with J gene TRBJ2-6, with no clear D. Looked up from germline, CDR1 is MNHEY and CDR2 is SMNVEV (reference sequence). Trimming pared 3 bases from V and 0 bases from J, leaving 12 bases between. This CDR3 is built from 17 residues. The CDR3 protein is CASSFDPRSSGANVLTF. The DNA for the CDR3 is TGTGCCAGCAGTTTCGACCCCAGGTCCTCTGGGGCCAACGTCCTGACTTTC.

This clonotype has ten or more counts. The V and J genes are TRBV12-3 or TRBV12-4 and TRBJ2-5; D gene unclear. Trimming stripped 2 bases from V and 1 base from J, with 5 bases between. There are 13 residues in the CDR3. The CDR3 is CASSLLLQETQYF. Here the CDR3 DNA reads TGTGCCAGCAGTTTATTGCTCCAAGAGACCCAGTACTTC.

This clonotype was counted a few times. The chain combines TRBV7-2 with TRBJ2-7, with 8 positions matching TRBD2. The CDR3 sequence is 15 residues long. Per the germline V gene, CDR1 is SGHTA and CDR2 is FQGNSA. The V and J ends lost 2 bases and 2 bases, in that order; junction bases with no gene match: 5. CDR3 residues: CASSLKAGGTYEQYF. The CDR3 DNA is TGTGCCAGCAGCTTAAAGGCGGGGGGTACCTACGAGCAGTACTTC.

The CDR3 protein is CASSHRDSSSYEQYF. DNA for the CDR3: TGCGCCAGCAGCCACCGGGACAGCAGCTCCTACGAGCAGTACTTC. This chain connects TRBV4-1 to TRBJ2-7, with 7 bases matching TRBD1. Trimming removed 3 bases from V and 0 bases from J; junction bases left unmatched: 5. In germline, CDR1 is MGHRA, CDR2 YSYEKL. The CDR3 spans 15 residues.

This clonotype was seen at least ten times. V is TRBV7-3 and J is TRBJ2-7; D might be TRBD2 (6 bases). The V end lost 2 bases, the J end lost 6 bases, and 11 bases lay between the germline ends. This CDR3 region has 13 residues. Germline loops: CDR1 SGHTA, CDR2 FQGTGA. For the CDR3, the DNA is TGTGCCAGCAGCTTATCCCCCGGGAGCGAGCAGTACTTC. This sequence encodes CASSLSPGSEQYF.

This clonotype has a count of ten or more. The V gene is TRBV7-2, the J gene TRBJ2-3; perhaps TRBD2 as D (5 bases). Trimming took 2 bases from V and 4 from J, leaving 7 bases between them. Per germline, CDR1 SGHTA and CDR2 FQGNSA. CDR3 length equals 13 residues. This CDR3 is CASSLNSADTQYF. For the CDR3, the DNA is TGTGCCAGCAGCTTAAATAGCGCAGATACGCAGTATTTT.